The 21 T cell receptor beta chains presented below share a single source sample, sequenced in a study of shared clonotypes between healthy human individuals. The assay was immunoSEQ multiplex PCR, and TCRdb's table has in-frame clones only and misses some. The repertoire has around 2.5 million clones, approximately 93% of them found once; the top ten carry approximately 0.37%. Input material: naive CD4+ T cells from PBMCs. Subset reported: CD45RA+ positively selected. Receptor source: a man younger than 30 in good health. Some clones in this sample may be carry-over from other donors' samples.

This sequence joins TRBV7-9 and TRBJ2-7, with TRBD2 as a possible D gene (5 bases). Germline CDR1 SEHNR, CDR2 FQNEAQ (reference sequence). V was trimmed by 3 bases and J by 1 base, leaving 10 bases between them. CDR3 length: 14 residues. The CDR3 sequence is CASSFRDGSYEQYF. CDR3 coding DNA: TGTGCCAGCAGCTTTCGGGATGGATCCTACGAGCAGTACTTC.

Comments on this clone: Other DNA sequences from this sample encode an identical CDR3 as well. The rearrangement links TRBV30 to TRBJ1-5; D unresolved. Germline V gives CDR1 GTSNPN, CDR2 SVGIG (reference sequence). This CDR3 has 14 amino acids. Trimming left V 2 bases short and J 2 bases short, with 10 bases between. CDR3 nucleotides: TGTGCCTGGAGTCGGGGAGTCGGCAATCAGCCCCAGCATTTT. It encodes CAWSRGVGNQPQHF.

The chain joins TRBV6-1 to TRBJ2-7, with 11 nucleotides matching TRBD1. The CDR3 runs to 15 residues. Trimming at V came to 7 bases and at J to 2 bases, leaving 7 bases not matched to a gene. The germline CDR1 and CDR2 sequences are MNHNS and SASEGT. The DNA for the CDR3 is TGTGCCAGCACTCACCGGGACAGGGGGACCTACGAGCAGTACTTC. This gives the protein CASTHRDRGTYEQYF.

The J gene is TRBJ2-3, the V gene TRBV6-5; D unclear. Germline V gene lookup returns CDR1 MNHEY and CDR2 SVGAGI. This CDR3 has 11 amino acids. V gave up 6 bases and J gave up 5 bases, with 6 bases separating them. CDR3 in amino acids: CASSREDTQYF. The CDR3 region has the DNA TGTGCCAGCAGCCGAGAAGATACGCAGTATTTT.

V and J are TRBV6-5 and TRBJ2-1, with TRBD2 as a possible D gene (5 bases). Germline V gives CDR1 MNHEY, CDR2 SVGAGI. The CDR3 runs to 15 residues. V gave up 2 bases and J gave up 5 bases, with 13 bases separating them. The CDR3 protein is CASSYGPGRNNEQFF. As DNA, the CDR3 is TGTGCCAGCAGTTACGGCCCGGGGAGAAACAATGAGCAGTTCTTC.

V is TRBV7-9 and J is TRBJ2-1; TRBD2 aligns across 9 bases. In germline, CDR1 is SEHNR, CDR2 FQNEAQ (reference sequence). This CDR3 region has 16 residues. V was clipped by 4 bases and J by 8 bases; unmatched bases: 12. The chain's CDR3 is CASSSSSSGRFDEQFF. The CDR3 DNA reads as TGTGCCAGCAGCTCATCTAGCAGCGGGAGGTTCGATGAGCAGTTCTTC.

J is TRBJ1-1 and V is TRBV29-1; TRBD1 is a possible D gene (5 bases). The CDR3 spans 13 residues. Germline values: CDR1 SQVTM, CDR2 ANQGSEA. Deletions cut 1 base from V and 1 base from J, with 7 bases between. CDR3 sequence reads: CSVEVTGNTEAFF. CDR3 sequence (DNA): TGCAGCGTTGAAGTAACAGGGAACACTGAAGCTTTCTTT. The entire variable domain, with the rest obtained from reference TRBV29-1 and TRBJ1-1, is as follows: SAVISQKPSRDICQRGTSLTIQCQVDSQVTMMFWYRQQPGQSLTLIATANQGSEATYESGFVIDKFPISRPNLTFSTLTVSNMSPEDSSIYLCSVEVTGNTEAFFGQGTRLTVV.

The J gene is TRBJ2-7, the V gene TRBV9; 9 nucleotides align to TRBD1. The CDR3 length is 16 residues. Germline assignment: CDR1 SGDLS and CDR2 YYNGEE. After removal of 3 bases from V and 4 bases from J, the junction contained 11 bases not matched to a gene. The CDR3 DNA follows: TGTGCCAGCAGCGCCTTCTTGGACAGGGGCCATTACGAGCAGTACTTC. Translation gives CASSAFLDRGHYEQYF. The full variable domain, with the rest looked up from reference TRBV9 and TRBJ2-7, is DSGVTQTPKHLITATGQRVTLRCSPRSGDLSVYWYQQSLDQGLQFLIQYYNGEERAKGNILERFSAQQFPDLHSELNLSSLELGDSALYFCASSAFLDRGHYEQYFGPGTRLTVT.

The chain is built from TRBV6-6 and TRBJ1-5; D is ambiguous. Deletions cut 4 bases from V and 3 bases from J, with 16 bases between. CDR3 length: 16 residues. Germline V gene sequence: CDR1 MNHNY, CDR2 SVGAGI (reference sequence). The CDR3 sequence: CASSFMDGESNQPQHF. The CDR3 nucleotides are TGTGCCAGCAGTTTTATGGACGGCGAGTCCAATCAGCCCCAGCATTTT.

The gene calls are TRBV19 and TRBJ1-1; possibly TRBD1 for D (6 bases). CDR3 size: 16 residues. Germline V gene sequence: CDR1 LNHDA, CDR2 SQIVND (reference sequence). The ends were cut back, 1 base at V and 10 bases at J, with 22 bases in the middle. The CDR3, as DNA: TGTGCCAGTAGTATAGGGGGGTCAGGGGACCTTAGCGGAGCTTTCTTT. It translates to CASSIGGSGDLSGAFF.

V usage is TRBV18 and J usage is TRBJ2-5, with TRBD1 as a possible D gene (5 bases). Germline V CDR1 and CDR2: KGHSH, LQKENI. This CDR3 is built from 13 residues. Trimming cost V 6 bases and J 1 base, with 9 bases left between them. The CDR3 here is CASSETVQETQYF. The CDR3 DNA reads TGTGCCAGCTCCGAGACAGTCCAAGAGACCCAGTACTTC.

The chain combines TRBV19 with TRBJ1-5; the D gene is possibly TRBD1 (5 bases). CDR1 and CDR2 (germline): LNHDA, SQIVND (reference sequence). This CDR3 is built from 13 residues. Trimming removed 7 bases from V and 7 bases from J, with 14 bases in between. CDR3 nucleotide sequence: TGTGCCAGTACACCAGGGATTTACCAGCCCCAGCATTTT. As protein: CASTPGIYQPQHF.

This sequence joins TRBV4-1 and TRBJ2-5, with D tentatively TRBD1 (6 bases). Per the germline V gene, CDR1 is MGHRA and CDR2 is YSYEKL. The CDR3 has 17 residues. Between the trimmed V and J ends, which lost 0 bases and 6 bases, there was a span of 20 bases. Here the CDR3 reads CASSQESGEGVQKTQYF. CDR3 bases: TGCGCCAGCAGCCAAGAATCTGGTGAGGGGGTCCAGAAGACCCAGTACTTC.

J is TRBJ1-3 and V is TRBV6-1, with TRBD1 identical over 7 bases. The V gene end was trimmed by 0 bases and the J gene end by 0 bases; junction bases not matched to a gene: 5. This CDR3 is built from 17 residues. CDR1 and CDR2 from the germline V gene are MNHNS and SASEGT. DNA for the CDR3: TGTGCCAGCAGTGAAGCAGGGGACAGACTCTCTGGAAACACCATATATTTT. Its translation: CASSEAGDRLSGNTIYF.

This chain joins TRBV11-2 and TRBJ2-2, with unresolved D. CDR3 size: 15 residues. Germline CDR1 reads SGHAT; CDR2 reads FQNNGV. V was pared by 7 bases and J by 1 base, with 13 bases between. The CDR3 protein is CASTLLRVNTGELFF. In DNA, the CDR3 is TGTGCCAGCACCCTACTCCGGGTGAACACCGGGGAGCTGTTTTTT. Together with reference TRBV11-2 and TRBJ2-2, the CDR3 gives the full variable domain: EAGVAQSPRYKIIEKRQSVAFWCNPISGHATLYWYQQILGQGPKLLIQFQNNGVVDDSQLPKDRFSAERLKGVDSTLKIQPAKLEDSAVYLCASTLLRVNTGELFFGEGSRLTVL.

The chain couples TRBV7-2 to TRBJ2-1, with 8 positions matching TRBD2. Looked up from germline, CDR1 is SGHTA and CDR2 is FQGNSA. CDR3 length: 16 residues. Trimming took 2 bases from V and 9 from J; bases not matched to a gene: 12. DNA of the CDR3: TGTGCCAGCAGCTTACGGGGGGGACATTCGTCTAGTGAGCAGTTCTTC. Translated: CASSLRGGHSSSEQFF.

V usage is TRBV18 and J usage is TRBJ1-1; tentatively, D is TRBD1 (6 bases). Germline V gene lookup returns CDR1 KGHSH and CDR2 LQKENI. The CDR3 totals 15 residues. The V end lost 3 bases, the J end lost 2 bases, and 13 bases lay between the germline ends. CDR3 coding DNA: TGTGCCAGCTCACCGAAGCGGGACAAAAACACTGAAGCTTTCTTT. Its translation is CASSPKRDKNTEAFF.

This chain links TRBV5-4 with TRBJ2-3, with 11 bases fitting TRBD2. There are 18 residues in the CDR3. Germline V gene lookup returns CDR1 SGHNT and CDR2 YYREEE (reference sequence). V dropped 4 bases and J dropped 0; count of bases not matched to a gene: 10. This CDR3 is CASSDLTSGKASTDTQYF. The CDR3 coding sequence is TGTGCCAGCAGCGACCTGACTAGCGGGAAAGCTAGCACAGATACGCAGTATTTT.

The chain joins TRBV7-9 to TRBJ1-1; D perhaps matches TRBD1 (6 bases). In germline, CDR1 is SEHNR, CDR2 FQNEAQ (reference sequence). V was shortened by 4 bases and J by 5 bases, with 11 bases between the two germline ends. The CDR3 is made up of 13 amino acids. This chain's CDR3 is CASSSQQGTEAFF. CDR3 bases: TGTGCCAGCAGCTCGCAACAGGGAACTGAAGCTTTCTTT.

The CDR3 loop is CASSKASAGESEAFF. The CDR3 region has the DNA TGTGCCAGTAGTAAAGCCTCGGCGGGGGAAAGTGAAGCTTTCTTT. The V call is TRBV19, the J call TRBJ1-1, with TRBD1 as a possible D gene (5 bases). V shed 4 bases and J shed 7 bases, with 19 bases lying between them. This CDR3 spans 15 amino acids. Germline-derived CDR1 and CDR2 are LNHDA and SQIVND (reference sequence).

This chain joins TRBV19 and TRBJ1-3; no clear D. Germline CDR1 and CDR2: LNHDA and SQIVND (reference sequence). The V end lost 4 bases, the J end lost 3 bases, and 10 bases lay between the germline ends. This CDR3 is 14 amino acids long. The CDR3 loop is CASSRRLIGNTIYF. The CDR3 bases are TGTGCCAGTAGTAGACGACTCATTGGAAACACCATATATTTT.